The 21 T cell receptor beta chains given below trace back to one sample, sequenced in a study of neurological immune-mediated disorders. TCRdb re-analysed the 5' RACE reads in MiXCR, keeping a single row per CDR3 protein. The table has 50,000 to 65,000 distinct CDR3 sequences, 3.6% seen once. Sequences were obtained from PBMCs. The receptors shown here come from a man aged 30-40 years with multiple sclerosis.

This clonotype occurred many times. The chain links TRBV3-1 to TRBJ2-3; 8 bases map to TRBD2. V dropped 4 bases and J dropped 3; count of bases not matched to a gene: 12. CDR1 and CDR2 (germline): LGHDT, YNNKEL (reference sequence). The length of the CDR3 is 17 residues. The CDR3 here is CASSLPTSGTGTDTQYF. The CDR3, as DNA: TGTGCCAGCAGCCTACCTACTAGCGGCACAGGTACAGATACGCAGTATTTT.

In its sample, this clonotype was seen many times. The chain employs TRBV28 and TRBJ2-3; 9 bases are a match to TRBD2. V gave up 1 base and J gave up 0 bases; unmatched junction bases: 5. Germline V gene sequence: CDR1 MDHEN, CDR2 SYDVKM. The CDR3 has 17 residues. The CDR3 nucleotides read TGTGCCAGCAGTTTATACCGGACTAGCGCGAGCACAGATACGCAGTATTTT. Translating gives CASSLYRTSASTDTQYF.

This clonotype was seen repeatedly, ten times or more. The chain joins TRBV5-1 to TRBJ1-5; TRBD1 matches at 9 bases. The germline gives CDR1 SGHRS, CDR2 YFSETQ. The CDR3 spans 17 residues. The trim removed 0 bases at V and 8 bases at J, leaving 12 bases unmatched. The CDR3: CASSLGLGGQGMEPQHF. The CDR3 coding sequence is TGCGCCAGCAGCTTGGGCCTCGGGGGACAGGGCATGGAGCCCCAGCATTTT.

This clonotype was seen at least ten times. The chain uses TRBV14 and TRBJ2-1; 15 positions match TRBD2. The CDR3 loop spans 19 amino acids. CDR1 is SGHDN and CDR2 is FVKESK in the germline V gene. The J segment lost 4 bases and the V segment lost 3 bases, leaving 10 bases of the junction unmatched. The CDR3 region is CASSQTGLAGGEIYNEQFF. The CDR3 DNA reads TGTGCCAGCAGCCAGACGGGACTAGCGGGAGGAGAAATTTACAATGAGCAGTTCTTC.

This clonotype appeared many times. The rearrangement uses TRBV7-4 and TRBJ1-5; weak D call: TRBD1 (5 bases). Germline CDR1 and CDR2: SGHVT and SQSDAQ. V lost 5 bases, J lost 6 bases, and 17 bases lay in between. CDR3 length equals 15 residues. The CDR3 coding sequence is TGTGCCAGCAGCCGGGACTCCTGCCAACGTCAGCCCCAGCATTTT. Translating gives CASSRDSCQRQPQHF.

This clonotype was observed many times. The chain combines TRBV6-5 with TRBJ2-2, with unresolved D. The CDR3 extends over 12 amino acids. CDR1 and CDR2 from the germline V gene are MNHEY and SVGAGI. V dropped 7 bases and J dropped 0 bases, with 3 bases sitting between them. The CDR3 DNA is TGTGCCAGCACCCCGAACACCGGGGAGCTGTTTTTT. It encodes CASTPNTGELFF.

This clonotype was counted ten times or more. The chain recombines TRBV5-1 with TRBJ2-5, with D possibly called TRBD1 or TRBD2 (5 bases each). This CDR3 spans 14 amino acids. CDR1 and CDR2 from the germline V gene are SGHRS and YFSETQ. V was trimmed by 8 bases and J by 0 bases, leaving 14 bases between them. In nucleotides, the CDR3 is TGCGCCAGTTGTGAGGGGCGGCACCAAGAGACCCAGTACTTC. This encodes CASCEGRHQETQYF.

The sample holds a few counts of this clonotype. A read error is possible here, since a much larger clone lies one base away. The V gene is TRBV4-1, the J gene TRBJ2-7; D might be TRBD1 or TRBD2, each matching 5 bases. Germline V CDR1 and CDR2: MGHRA, YSYEKL. With 4 bases removed from V and 7 bases from J, the gap between germline ends came to 17 bases. This CDR3 has 14 residues. CDR3 amino acids: CASSPPSGSQEQYF. The CDR3 region has the DNA TGCGCCAGCAGCCCCCCGTCAGGGAGCCAAGAGCAGTACTTC.

This clonotype appeared many times. The J gene is TRBJ2-7, the V gene TRBV7-2; 9 bases align to TRBD1. J lost 6 bases, V lost 5 bases, and 14 bases had no gene match. The CDR3 runs 16 residues. Germline V gene sequence: CDR1 SGHTA, CDR2 FQGNSA. In DNA form, the CDR3 reads TGTGCCAGCAGCCGAAGGGCCGGGACAGGGTTCTCCGAGCAGTACTTC. Translating it yields CASSRRAGTGFSEQYF. Variable domain in full (rest from reference TRBV7-2 and TRBJ2-7): GAGVSQSPSNKVTEKGKDVELRCDPISGHTALYWYRQSLGQGLEFLIYFQGNSAPDKSGLPSDRFSAERTGGSVSTLTIQRTQQEDSAVYLCASSRRAGTGFSEQYFGPGTRLTVT.

With respect to this clonotype: The junction shows a germline mismatch at one end, possibly a read error. The chain combines TRBV7-6 with TRBJ2-1; 13 bases fit TRBD2. The germline CDR1 and CDR2 sequences are SGHVS and FNYEAQ. There are 16 residues in the CDR3. CDR3 region: CASSPVGTSGNNEKFF. CDR3 sequence (DNA): TGTGCCAGCAGTCCCGTCGGGACTAGCGGGAACAATGAGAAGTTCTTC.

At least ten counts were recorded for this clonotype. The chain couples TRBV6-5 to TRBJ2-6; 7 bases line up with TRBD1. Germline lookup yields CDR1 MNHEY and CDR2 SVGAGI. This CDR3 spans 15 amino acids. Trimming took 5 bases from V and 2 from J; bases not matched to a gene: 3. Here the CDR3 reads CASSTDRAGANVLTF. In nucleotides, the CDR3 is TGTGCCAGCAGTACTGACAGGGCTGGGGCCAACGTCCTGACTTTC.

This clonotype was observed at least ten times. The CDR3 DNA is TGTGCCAGCAGCCCGCGACAGGGAGGAAACACCATATATTTT. As protein: CASSPRQGGNTIYF. The chain combines TRBV9 with TRBJ1-3; 7 nucleotides match TRBD1. The CDR3 covers 14 residues. The trim removed 4 bases at V and 4 bases at J, leaving 5 bases unmatched. Germline V lookup: CDR1 SGDLS, CDR2 YYNGEE.

The sample holds many counts of this clonotype. This sequence joins TRBV6-1 and TRBJ1-1, with D perhaps matching TRBD1 (5 bases). From germline, CDR1 is MNHNS and CDR2 SASEGT. Trimming stripped 0 bases from V and 8 bases from J, with 7 bases between. The CDR3 loop spans 12 amino acids. The CDR3 here is CASSEAAGEAFF. CDR3 nucleotide sequence: TGTGCCAGCAGTGAAGCCGCAGGGGAAGCTTTCTTT.

This clonotype occurred many times. In nucleotides, the CDR3 is TGTGCCAGCAGCTTGGGGGAGAGTTACAATGAGCAGTTCTTC. It is translated as CASSLGESYNEQFF. V is TRBV5-6 and J is TRBJ2-1, with D possibly being TRBD2 (5 bases). The CDR3 has 14 residues. The ends were cut back, 0 bases at V and 4 bases at J, with 8 bases in the middle. Germline CDR1 SGHDT, CDR2 YYEEEE.

This clonotype was counted at least ten times. The chain joins TRBV20-1 to TRBJ1-1, with no clear D. Trimming took off 1 base at V and 3 bases at J, with 9 bases between the two ends. CDR1 is DFQATT and CDR2 is SNEGSKA in the germline V gene (reference sequence). The CDR3 contains 13 residues. CDR3 region: CSARGKSYTEAFF. The CDR3 DNA reads as TGCAGTGCTAGAGGAAAAAGTTACACTGAAGCTTTCTTT.

This clonotype was detected ten times or more. The rearrangement links TRBV6-2 or TRBV6-3 to TRBJ1-1; D uncertain. The CDR3 has 12 amino acids. The V gene lost 2 bases and the J gene lost 6 bases, with 7 bases spanning the gap. CDR1 is MNHEY and CDR2 is SVGEGT in the germline V gene. The CDR3 nucleotides read TGTGCCAGCAGTTACGCGTGGGCTGAAGCTTTCTTT. Residues: CASSYAWAEAFF.

Many counts were recorded for this clonotype. The chain has TRBV11-3 and TRBJ2-1; D is undetermined. The V gene lost 0 bases and the J gene lost 2 bases, with 14 bases spanning the gap. The CDR3 spans 17 residues. Looked up from germline, CDR1 is SGHNT and CDR2 is YENEEA. In DNA, the CDR3 is TGTGCCAGCAGCTTAGACTCCCCAGGCCAAACCTACAATGAGCAGTTCTTC. Its protein product is CASSLDSPGQTYNEQFF.

There are many counts of this clonotype. The chain combines TRBV28 with TRBJ2-1; 10 bases are shared with TRBD2. V lost 6 bases and J lost 5; bases outside the gene matches: 13. This CDR3 comprises 17 residues. CDR1 MDHEN and CDR2 SYDVKM come from the germline V gene. This chain's CDR3 is CASSWALLAGAHNEQFF. CDR3 DNA: TGTGCCAGCAGCTGGGCCCTCCTAGCGGGAGCCCACAATGAGCAGTTCTTC.

Many counts were recorded for this clonotype. The V gene is TRBV7-2, the J gene TRBJ2-6, with D tentatively TRBD1 (6 bases). The germline gives CDR1 SGHTA, CDR2 FQGNSA. The CDR3 contains 16 residues. V was trimmed by 6 bases and J by 0 bases, leaving 12 bases between them. The CDR3 reads CASRRSGDSGANVLTF. CDR3 DNA sequence: TGTGCCAGCAGAAGATCAGGGGACTCTGGGGCCAACGTCCTGACTTTC.

There are many counts of this clonotype. The CDR3 spells CASSLVGNGGYTF. The CDR3 region has the DNA TGCGCCAGCAGCTTGGTGGGGAACGGAGGCTACACCTTC. This sequence joins TRBV5-1 and TRBJ1-2; the D is unclear. V lost 0 bases and J lost 8, with 11 bases in between. This CDR3 comprises 13 residues. Germline V lookup: CDR1 SGHRS, CDR2 YFSETQ.

This clonotype was recorded many times. V gene TRBV20-1 combines with J gene TRBJ2-4, with D possibly called TRBD1 or TRBD2 (5 bases each). CDR3 length: 16 amino acids. The germline V and J ends were trimmed by 5 bases and 6 bases, with 23 bases remaining between them. Germline values: CDR1 DFQATT, CDR2 SNEGSKA (reference sequence). CDR3 in DNA: TGCAGTGCTGGGGCAAGGGCTCTACTGGGGAGAAACATTCAGTACTTC. Its translation is CSAGARALLGRNIQYF.